This T cell receptor (beta chain) was documented in a study of T cell clonality in common variable immunodeficiency. Germline V CDR1 and CDR2: SNHLY, FYNNEI. The CDR3 is 16 residues long. V lost 5 bases and J lost 7; bases outside the gene matches: 6. The data were produced by immunoSEQ multiplex PCR, yet TCRdb's version contains in-frame clones alone and is incomplete. The sample lists 50,000 to 60,000 clones, none appearing once, the ten largest making up about 1.7%. Concerning this clone itself: The read terminates 3 residues ahead of where the CDR3 ends, so the germline J gene completes it.

The genes are TRBV2 and TRBJ2-1; 15 bases align to TRBD2. Sequences were obtained from peripheral blood mononuclear cells. This sequence was found in a person aged 18 to 69 in good health. The CDR3 spells CASSKGLAGGGNEQFF. The covered CDR3 bases are TGTGCCAGCAGTAAGGGACTAGCGGGGGGAGGGAATGAG.